These 23 T cell receptor beta chains share one sample of origin, sequenced in a study of blood T cells in healthy people across ages. A sample-barcoded 5' primer and a J-beta primer mix were used in a second PCR of about 7 to 12 cycles. TCRdb re-called the 5' RACE reads through MiXCR, storing one row per CDR3 protein. The repertoire holds about 670,000 distinct CDR3 sequences, with about 50% as singletons. Sequenced sample: blood. These receptors came from an elderly woman in good health.

The genes are TRBV14 and TRBJ2-7; weak D call: TRBD2 (6 bases). Trimming removed 2 bases at V and 5 bases at J, with 19 bases between. The germline CDR1 and CDR2 sequences are SGHDN and FVKESK. This CDR3 contains 16 residues. The CDR3 spells CASSQIPGGSYHEQYF. The CDR3 region has the DNA TGTGCCAGCAGCCAAATCCCCGGGGGTAGTTATCACGAGCAGTACTTC.

V gene TRBV10-3 combines with J gene TRBJ2-1; D could derive from TRBD1 or TRBD2 (5 bases each). This CDR3 is 17 amino acids long. The V gene lost 0 bases and the J gene lost 7 bases, with 19 bases spanning the gap. CDR1 is ENHRY, CDR2 SYGVKD, per germline. The CDR3, as DNA: TGTGCCATCAGTGAGTCTGGGACGCGGTACCGAGGAAATGAGCAGTTCTTC. Translating gives CAISESGTRYRGNEQFF.

The V gene is TRBV20-1, the J gene TRBJ2-5, with D maybe TRBD1 (6 bases). Germline CDR1 reads DFQATT; CDR2 reads SNEGSKA (reference sequence). Deletions cut 5 bases from V and 2 bases from J, with 12 bases between. The length of the CDR3 is 13 residues. CDR3 coding DNA: TGCAGTGCTTACTCGGACAGTCAAGAGACCCAGTACTTC. It specifies CSAYSDSQETQYF.

About this clonotype: With a much larger clone just one base away, this may be a read error. This sequence joins TRBV20-1 and TRBJ1-5; no reliable D call. Germline CDR1 reads DFQATT; CDR2 reads SNEGSKA (reference sequence). The CDR3 covers 12 residues. The CDR3 loop reads CSASPSNKPQHF. The CDR3 DNA reads TGCAGTGCTAGTCCTAGCAATAAGCCCCAGCATTTT.

This clonotype was found a few times. This chain joins TRBV28 and TRBJ2-4, with 10 bases fitting TRBD1. Germline assignment: CDR1 MDHEN and CDR2 SYDVKM. V lost 5 bases and J lost 0; bases outside the gene matches: 13. The CDR3 has 19 amino acids. Here the CDR3 reads CASSLYSGQGSLAKNIQYF. The CDR3 nucleotides read TGTGCCAGCAGTCTATACTCGGGACAGGGGTCTCTAGCCAAAAACATTCAGTACTTC.

This clonotype was seen at least ten times. The V call is TRBV3-1, the J call TRBJ2-1; the match to TRBD2 covers 11 bases. This CDR3 is built from 16 residues. V was pared by 2 bases and J by 6 bases, with 6 bases of the junction left unmatched. The germline gives CDR1 LGHDT, CDR2 YNNKEL (reference sequence). In DNA, the CDR3 is TGTGCCAGCAGCCAAACCCTTAGCGGGAGGGCCAATGAGCAGTTCTTC. This encodes CASSQTLSGRANEQFF.

This chain links TRBV30 with TRBJ1-2; 9 nucleotides agree with TRBD1. This CDR3 region has 13 residues. J gave up 2 bases and V 5 bases, and 3 bases lay outside the gene matches. Germline V lookup: CDR1 GTSNPN, CDR2 SVGIG (reference sequence). CDR3 amino acids: CAWGTGPNYGYTF. CDR3 DNA: TGTGCCTGGGGGACAGGGCCGAACTATGGCTACACCTTC.

This clonotype was seen only once. The chain is built from TRBV4-1 and TRBJ1-2; possibly TRBD1 for D (5 bases). This CDR3 has 14 amino acids. CDR1 is MGHRA and CDR2 is YSYEKL in the germline V gene. V lost 1 base and J lost 6, with 12 bases in between. CDR3 protein: CASSQVRGTDGYTF. The CDR3 coding sequence is TGCGCCAGCAGCCAAGTGAGGGGAACGGATGGCTACACCTTC.

J is TRBJ2-5 and V is TRBV7-2; D perhaps matches TRBD1 (6 bases). This CDR3 spans 15 amino acids. Germline CDR1 and CDR2: SGHTA and FQGNSA. Trimming cost V 5 bases and J 5 bases, with 18 bases left between them. The CDR3 here is CASSEYRDPRETQYF. DNA for the CDR3: TGTGCCAGCAGCGAGTACAGGGACCCAAGGGAGACCCAGTACTTC.

The chain couples TRBV4-2 to TRBJ2-1, with 12 bases identical to TRBD2. The CDR3 is 15 residues long. CDR1 and CDR2 (germline): LGHNA, YNFKEQ. V lost 1 base to trimming and J lost 9 bases; unmatched junction nucleotides: 4. The CDR3, as DNA: TGTGCCAGCAGCCAAGCTAGCGGGGGGGCAGGTGAGCAGTTCTTC. Its protein product is CASSQASGGAGEQFF.

CDR3: CASSLALVRNNEQYF. The CDR3 nucleotides read TGTGCCAGCAGTTTAGCGTTAGTCAGGAACAATGAGCAGTACTTC. J is TRBJ2-7 and V is TRBV12-3 or TRBV12-4; D remains ambiguous. The V and J ends lost 0 bases and 7 bases respectively, with 16 bases between them. CDR3 size: 15 residues.

V is TRBV6-2 or TRBV6-3 and J is TRBJ1-2, with D unclear. Germline V gives CDR1 MNHEY, CDR2 SVGEGT. The length of the CDR3 is 12 residues. Trimming removed 6 bases from V and 6 bases from J, with 11 bases in between. This CDR3 is CASSFGVNGYTF. In DNA form, the CDR3 reads TGTGCCAGCAGCTTCGGGGTGAATGGCTACACCTTC.

In regard to this clonotype: Since a much larger clone is just one base distant, this may be a read error. The J gene is TRBJ2-1, the V gene TRBV11-2, with 9 bases lining up with TRBD2. Per the germline V gene, CDR1 is SGHAT and CDR2 is FQNNGV. The CDR3 contains 15 residues. Trimming took 5 bases from V and 5 from J; bases not matched to a gene: 7. This CDR3 is CASSQGLASHNEQFF. In DNA form, the CDR3 reads TGTGCCAGCAGCCAAGGACTAGCGAGTCACAATGAGCAGTTCTTC.

This clonotype has a count of ten or more. This chain joins TRBV7-2 and TRBJ2-3; D not certain. Trimming took 2 bases from V and 4 from J, leaving 1 base between them. This CDR3 comprises 11 residues. The germline CDR1 and CDR2 sequences are SGHTA and FQGNSA. The CDR3 sequence is CASSLSDTQYF. CDR3 DNA sequence: TGTGCCAGCAGCTTATCAGATACGCAGTATTTT. The whole variable domain, filled in from reference TRBV7-2 and TRBJ2-3, reads GAGVSQSPSNKVTEKGKDVELRCDPISGHTALYWYRQSLGQGLEFLIYFQGNSAPDKSGLPSDRFSAERTGGSVSTLTIQRTQQEDSAVYLCASSLSDTQYFGPGTRLTVL.

This clonotype has just one count. A junction end diverges from the germline sequence, so it may reflect a read error. The CDR3 loop reads CASSLNFVRGAGANALTF. CDR3 DNA sequence: TGCGCCAGCAGCCTTAATTTCGTACGGGGGGCTGGGGCCAACGCCCTGACTTTC. The rearrangement joins TRBV5-1 to TRBJ2-6; the D gene is possibly TRBD2 (7 bases). Germline V gene lookup returns CDR1 SGHRS and CDR2 YFSETQ. This CDR3 has 18 amino acids.

V is TRBV6-6 and J is TRBJ2-7; the match to TRBD2 covers 9 bases. J was trimmed by 3 bases and V by 4 bases; bases with no gene match: 4. The CDR3 totals 14 residues. CDR1 is MNHNY and CDR2 is SVGAGI in the germline V gene (reference sequence). DNA of the CDR3: TGTGCCAGCAGTTGGCGGGAGGGCCTCTACGAGCAGTACTTC. It codes for CASSWREGLYEQYF.

The chain recombines TRBV20-1 with TRBJ2-2, with 9 bases aligning to TRBD2. Trimming cost V 1 base and J 6 bases; bases outside gene matches: 15. CDR1 and CDR2 from the germline V gene are DFQATT and SNEGSKA (reference sequence). This CDR3 has 18 residues. The CDR3 DNA reads as TGCAGTGCTAGAGTCAGGATTAGCGGGAGAGGGAAGGCCGGGGAGCTGTTTTTT. This sequence encodes CSARVRISGRGKAGELFF.

There are many counts of this clonotype. The chain links TRBV20-1 to TRBJ1-5; D is undetermined. V was shortened by 2 bases and J by 7 bases, with 3 bases between the two germline ends. The germline CDR1 and CDR2 sequences are DFQATT and SNEGSKA (reference sequence). This CDR3 is built from 10 residues. CDR3 DNA sequence: TGCAGTGCTAGAAACCAGCCCCAGCATTTT. Amino acids: CSARNQPQHF.

This chain connects TRBV6-6 to TRBJ2-7; tentatively, D is TRBD1 or TRBD2 (5 bases each). TRBJ2-5 explains the end of the DNA better; the J call may be wrong. The V gene's germline CDR1 is MNHNY and CDR2 SVGAGI (reference sequence). The CDR3 is 15 amino acids. The CDR3 nucleotides read TGTGCCAGCAGTTACTCGGACTGGGGGTCGGAGACCCAGTACTTC. It is translated as CASSYSDWGSETQYF.

The chain employs TRBV18 and TRBJ2-1; weak D call: TRBD2 (6 bases). The germline gives CDR1 KGHSH, CDR2 LQKENI. V dropped 3 bases and J dropped 7 bases, with 13 bases sitting between them. This CDR3 is 14 amino acids long. CDR3 sequence reads: CASSPWDLSNEQFF. CDR3 nucleotides: TGTGCCAGCTCACCCTGGGACTTGTCAAATGAGCAGTTCTTC.

This clonotype was recorded many times. CDR3 coding DNA: TGTGCCAGCAGTTCGTGGACAGGGGGAGGCGAGCAGTACTTC. This sequence encodes CASSSWTGGGEQYF. This sequence joins TRBV28 and TRBJ2-7, with TRBD1 matching over 10 bases. The germline V gene encodes CDR1 MDHEN and CDR2 SYDVKM. The length of the CDR3 is 14 residues. J was trimmed by 6 bases and V by 4 bases; bases with no gene match: 6.

There are a few counts of this clonotype. This sequence joins TRBV11-2 and TRBJ2-2; weak D call: TRBD1 (5 bases). The CDR3 runs to 15 residues. Germline lookup yields CDR1 SGHAT and CDR2 FQNNGV. V lost 2 bases and J lost 7, with 14 bases in between. The CDR3 spells CASSLRPRGHGELFF. Written as DNA, the CDR3 is TGTGCCAGCAGCTTACGCCCTAGGGGCCACGGGGAGCTGTTTTTT.

As regards this clonotype: Given a much more abundant clone one base away, this may be a read error. The rearrangement joins TRBV19 to TRBJ2-1; either TRBD1 or TRBD2 may supply D (5 bases each). Trimming pared 5 bases from V and 4 bases from J, leaving 12 bases between. The CDR3 totals 14 residues. Germline values: CDR1 LNHDA, CDR2 SQIVND (reference sequence). The CDR3 sequence is CASSVGPPYNEQFF. The CDR3 nucleotides are TGTGCCAGTAGTGTGGGACCGCCTTACAATGAGCAGTTCTTC.